This T cell receptor beta chain was retrieved from a study of cytomegalovirus exposure and HLA in healthy donors. General study findings and limits: The study listed 164 cytomegalovirus-associated TCR beta chains.

Note on this clone: Its antigen is not known.

The length of the CDR3 is 11 residues. V was cut by 4 bases and J by 8 bases, with 8 bases left in between. Germline values: CDR1 SEHNR, CDR2 FQNEAQ (reference sequence). Primers: 60 Vbeta forward and 13 Jbeta reverse. Generated by immunoSEQ multiplex PCR, the TCRdb table keeps only in-frame clones and is missing some. In all, the sample yields approximately 82,000 clones. The clonotype originates from a woman aged 55-69 years in good health and CMV-seronegative. Sequencing used PBMCs. This chain connects TRBV7-9 to TRBJ1-1, with a tentative D call TRBD1 (5 bases). Here the CDR3 DNA reads TGTGCCAGCAGCTCATACAGGGAAGCTTTCTTT. Translating it yields CASSSYREAFF.